Described below is a single T cell receptor (beta chain) sequence and its context. Its antigen is still unknown. No per-base quality is available; no much larger clone lies one base away. These data originate in a study of CD4 T cells in relation to SARS-CoV-2 and coronaviruses (dated by TCRdb to about 2021). Study-wide context: The ViraFEST assay cultured PBMCs with antigen for under 13 days, then sequenced TCR beta CDR3s to find antigen-specific clonal expansions. An HIV-1 Nef peptide pool or a no-peptide culture served as the negative reference condition. HLA restriction was mapped for shared crossreactive spike epitopes using patient-derived lymphoblastoid cell lines. At the level of individual TCR clonotypes, the study evaluated whether memory CD4+ T cells crossreact between the spike proteins of SARS-CoV-2 and those of common cold coronaviruses. The Adaptive Biotechnologies TCR-sequencing kit was used for samples from three pre-COVID donors and for the naive versus memory experiments, whereas the other data were Illumina-based. A different, Illumina-based TCR-beta assay was used to sequence expansion assays from other donors in the study. What the work shows at the level of the full study, not this receptor alone: Small numbers of patients and of tested TCRs were a limitation of the study. Crossreactivity analysis was centred on spike protein, so crossreactivity against other viral proteins was not assessed. Because no donor provided both pre-pandemic and post-infection samples, tracing the source of pre-existing responses was limited. In 65% to 70% of donors, memory CD4+ clonotypes turned up that crossrecognized SARS-CoV-2 and at least one common cold coronavirus spike. Significantly weaker SARS-CoV-2-driven expansion was shown by crossreactive clones than by monoreactive clones, consistent with antigenic imprinting.

Libraries were prepared through the immunoSEQ multiplex PCR assay. Concerning the study's data processing: During preprocessing, nonproductive sequences were removed, along with CDR3s that did not begin with C, did not end with F or W, or were shorter than 7 amino acids. The MANAFEST web app identified antigen-specific clonotypes based on expansion compared with the reference and other culture wells. A clone was considered positive if significant expansion relative to the reference culture was observed in 2 of 3 replicate wells at an FDR below 0.05. Positive clones also required significant expansion versus all other tandem wells and an odds ratio above 5. CDR3 homology was measured as pairwise Levenshtein distance, computed with the stringdist R package after trimming three terminal residues from each end. Not all clones reach the TCRdb copy of this immuneACCESS table, which keeps in-frame sequences only. Checked studies attribute under half of the gap to unresolved V genes and leave the rest unexplained. V and J calls and clone size are those listed in that table; D and trimming were worked out from the DNA. The sample data list some 29,000 clones, and 74% of these were observed just once. The ten largest account for under 30% of the sample.

CD4+ T cells from unexposed donors were collected before the COVID-19 pandemic (2011-2018). After around ten days of culture, CD4+ T cells were isolated with the EasySep CD4+ T cell isolation kit. As cell numbers permitted, CD4+ T cells from unexposed donors were tested for reactivity to SARS-CoV-2 S and N and to four common cold coronavirus spike pools. About 2 million PBMCs per well were cultured in IMDM with roughly 5.5% human AB serum and roughly 10 IU/ml IL-2. Half of the culture medium was replaced with fresh IL-2-containing medium on days 3 and 7. Each peptide culture condition was generally run in triplicate replicate wells. The leukapheresis product for the unexposed donors was obtained through commercial purchase. Ficoll-Paque PLUS gradient centrifugation was used to isolate PBMCs from either whole blood or leukapheresis product. PBMCs were either cryopreserved at -140 degrees C or used fresh in the expansion assay. The QIAamp Micro DNA Kit was used to extract genomic DNA from the CD4+ T cells.

Sequencing was done on a sample of CD4+ T cells from PBMCs, cultured in vitro. The TCR sequence derives from a human donor in good health.

The sequenced DNA is TGTGCCAGCAGCAGGGAATTCTACAATGAGCAGTTCTTC. Translated, this is CASSREFYNEQFF. Recombination linked TRBV7-2 to TRBJ2-1, with an unclear D gene assignment. The germline V gene provides CDR1 SGHTA and CDR2 FQGNSA. The CDR3 spans 13 residues, from the cysteine through the phenylalanine. Here the CDR3 DNA is all that survives: 39 bases in frame from base 1. The V and J ends are trimmed by 5 bases and 3 bases, leaving 8 bases between them.